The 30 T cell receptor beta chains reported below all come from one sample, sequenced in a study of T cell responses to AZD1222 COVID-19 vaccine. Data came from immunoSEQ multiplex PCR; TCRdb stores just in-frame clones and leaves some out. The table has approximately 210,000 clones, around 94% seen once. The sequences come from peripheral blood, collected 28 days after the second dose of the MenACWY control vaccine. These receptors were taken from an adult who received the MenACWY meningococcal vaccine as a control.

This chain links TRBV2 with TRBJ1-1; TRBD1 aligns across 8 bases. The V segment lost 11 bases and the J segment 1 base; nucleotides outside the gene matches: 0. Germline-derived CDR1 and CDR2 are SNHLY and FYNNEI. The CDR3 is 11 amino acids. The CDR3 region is CAGTGNTEAFF. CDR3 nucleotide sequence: TGTGCCGGGACAGGGAACACTGAAGCTTTCTTT.

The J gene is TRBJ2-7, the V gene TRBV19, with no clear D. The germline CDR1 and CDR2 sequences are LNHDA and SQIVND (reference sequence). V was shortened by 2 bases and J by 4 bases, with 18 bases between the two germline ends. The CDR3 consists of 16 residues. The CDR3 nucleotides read TGTGCCAGTAGTATAACGGGTGGGTCACCACCTTACGAGCAGTACTTC. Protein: CASSITGGSPPYEQYF.

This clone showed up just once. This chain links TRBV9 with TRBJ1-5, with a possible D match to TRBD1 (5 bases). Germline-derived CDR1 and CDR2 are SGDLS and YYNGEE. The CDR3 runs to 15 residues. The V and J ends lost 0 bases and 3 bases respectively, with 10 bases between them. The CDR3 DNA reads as TGTGCCAGCAGCGTAGGTGGAGGGGACAATCAGCCCCAGCATTTT. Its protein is CASSVGGGDNQPQHF.

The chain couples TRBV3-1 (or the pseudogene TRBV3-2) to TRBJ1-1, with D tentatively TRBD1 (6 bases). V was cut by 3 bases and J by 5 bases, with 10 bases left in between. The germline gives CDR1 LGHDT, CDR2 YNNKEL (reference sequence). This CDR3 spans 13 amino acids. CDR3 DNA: TGTGCCAGCAGCCAGCGGACAGCGACTGAAGCTTTCTTT. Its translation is CASSQRTATEAFF.

CDR3 coding DNA: TGTGCCTGGAGTGGGGCCTACGAGCAGTACTTC. Residues: CAWSGAYEQYF. The chain links TRBV30 to TRBJ2-7; the D is unclear. Germline V CDR1 and CDR2: GTSNPN, SVGIG (reference sequence). The CDR3 has 11 residues. The germline V and J ends were trimmed by 1 base and 2 bases, with 3 bases remaining between them.

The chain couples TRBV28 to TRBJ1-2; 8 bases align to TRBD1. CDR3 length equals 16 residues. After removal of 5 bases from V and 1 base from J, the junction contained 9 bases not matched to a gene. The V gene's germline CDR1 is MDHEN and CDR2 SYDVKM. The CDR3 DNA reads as TGTGCCAGCAGTCCGGTCGGGACAGGCGTTAACTATGGCTACACCTTC. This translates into CASSPVGTGVNYGYTF.

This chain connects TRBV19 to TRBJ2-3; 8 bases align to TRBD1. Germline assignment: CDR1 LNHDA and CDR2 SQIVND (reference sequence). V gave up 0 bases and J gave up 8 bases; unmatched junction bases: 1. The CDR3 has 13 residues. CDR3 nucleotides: TGTGCCAGTAGTATAGATACAGGGGGTACGCAGTATTTT. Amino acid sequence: CASSIDTGGTQYF.

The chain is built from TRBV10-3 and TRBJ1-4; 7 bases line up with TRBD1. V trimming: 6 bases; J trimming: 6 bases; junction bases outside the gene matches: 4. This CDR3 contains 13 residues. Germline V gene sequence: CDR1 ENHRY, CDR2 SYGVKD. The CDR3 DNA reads TGTGCCATCAGCCAGGGGGATTATGAAAAACTGTTTTTT. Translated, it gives CAISQGDYEKLFF.

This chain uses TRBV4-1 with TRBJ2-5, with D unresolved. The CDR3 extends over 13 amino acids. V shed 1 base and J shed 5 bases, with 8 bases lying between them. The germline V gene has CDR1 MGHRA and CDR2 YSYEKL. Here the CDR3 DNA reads TGCGCCAGCAGCCAAGCTCATCCGGAGACCCAGTACTTC. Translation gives CASSQAHPETQYF.

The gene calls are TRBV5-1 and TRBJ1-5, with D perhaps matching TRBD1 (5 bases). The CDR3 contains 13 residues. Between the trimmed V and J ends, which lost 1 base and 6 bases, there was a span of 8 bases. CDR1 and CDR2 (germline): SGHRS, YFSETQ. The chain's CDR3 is CASSLTGRQPQHF. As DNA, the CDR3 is TGCGCCAGCAGCTTGACAGGTCGTCAGCCCCAGCATTTT.

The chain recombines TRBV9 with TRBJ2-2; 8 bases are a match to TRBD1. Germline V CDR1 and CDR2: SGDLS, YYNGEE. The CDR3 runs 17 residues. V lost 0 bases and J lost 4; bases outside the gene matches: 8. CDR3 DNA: TGTGCCAGCAGCGTAGCCCCAGGGGGCGGTAGCACCGGGGAGCTGTTTTTT. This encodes CASSVAPGGGSTGELFF.

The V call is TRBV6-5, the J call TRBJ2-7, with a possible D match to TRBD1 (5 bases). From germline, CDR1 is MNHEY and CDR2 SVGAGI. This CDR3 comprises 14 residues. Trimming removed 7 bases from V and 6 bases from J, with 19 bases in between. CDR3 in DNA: TGTGCCAGCAAAAAAGGGGCAGGAAGAGCCGAGCAGTACTTC. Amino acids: CASKKGAGRAEQYF.

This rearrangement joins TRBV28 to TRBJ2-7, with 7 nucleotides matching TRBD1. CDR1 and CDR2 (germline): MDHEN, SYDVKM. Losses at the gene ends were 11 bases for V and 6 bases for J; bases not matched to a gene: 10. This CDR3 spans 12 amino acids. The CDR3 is CAGKTGVGEQYF. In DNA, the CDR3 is TGTGCCGGAAAAACAGGGGTTGGCGAGCAGTACTTC.

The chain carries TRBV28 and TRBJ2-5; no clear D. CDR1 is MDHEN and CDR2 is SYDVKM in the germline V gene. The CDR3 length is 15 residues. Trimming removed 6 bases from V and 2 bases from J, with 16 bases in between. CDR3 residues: CASSPPRGEQETQYF. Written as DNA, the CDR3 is TGTGCCAGCAGCCCCCCCCGTGGGGAACAAGAGACCCAGTACTTC.

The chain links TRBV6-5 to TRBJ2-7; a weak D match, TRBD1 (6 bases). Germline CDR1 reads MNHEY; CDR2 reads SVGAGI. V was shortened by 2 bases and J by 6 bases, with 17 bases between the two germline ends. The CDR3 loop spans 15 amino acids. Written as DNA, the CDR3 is TGTGCCAGCAGTTACGGCCAAACAGGGAGAGGCGAGCAGTACTTC. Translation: CASSYGQTGRGEQYF.

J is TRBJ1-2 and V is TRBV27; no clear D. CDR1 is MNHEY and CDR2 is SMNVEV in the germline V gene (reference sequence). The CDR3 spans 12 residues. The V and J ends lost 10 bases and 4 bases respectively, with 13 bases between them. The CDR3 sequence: CATKLPPYGYTF. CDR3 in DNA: TGTGCCACCAAGCTTCCCCCCTATGGCTACACCTTC.

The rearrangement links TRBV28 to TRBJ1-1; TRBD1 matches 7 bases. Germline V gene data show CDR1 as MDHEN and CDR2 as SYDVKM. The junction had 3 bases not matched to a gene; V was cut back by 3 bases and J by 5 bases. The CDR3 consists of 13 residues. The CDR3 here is CASSLSRGTEAFF. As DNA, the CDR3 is TGTGCCAGCAGTTTGTCCAGGGGGACTGAAGCTTTCTTT.

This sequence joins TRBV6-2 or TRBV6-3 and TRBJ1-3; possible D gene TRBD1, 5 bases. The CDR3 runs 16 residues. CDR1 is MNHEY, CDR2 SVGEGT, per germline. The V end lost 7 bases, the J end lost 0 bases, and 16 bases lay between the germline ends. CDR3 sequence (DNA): TGTGCCAGCACCCCACAGGCGGCCGTCTCTGGAAACACCATATATTTT. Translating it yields CASTPQAAVSGNTIYF.

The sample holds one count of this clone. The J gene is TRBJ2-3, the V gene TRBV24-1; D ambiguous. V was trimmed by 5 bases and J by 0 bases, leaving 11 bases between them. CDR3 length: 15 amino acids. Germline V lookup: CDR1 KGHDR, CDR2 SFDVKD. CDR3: CATSGPARSTDTQYF. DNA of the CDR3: TGTGCCACCAGTGGTCCAGCTCGGAGCACAGATACGCAGTATTTT.

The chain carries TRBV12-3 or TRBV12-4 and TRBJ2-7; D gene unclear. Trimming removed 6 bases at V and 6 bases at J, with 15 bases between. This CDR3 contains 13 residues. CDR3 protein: CASSPAFGVEQYF. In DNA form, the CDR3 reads TGTGCCAGCAGCCCTGCCTTTGGCGTCGAGCAGTACTTC.

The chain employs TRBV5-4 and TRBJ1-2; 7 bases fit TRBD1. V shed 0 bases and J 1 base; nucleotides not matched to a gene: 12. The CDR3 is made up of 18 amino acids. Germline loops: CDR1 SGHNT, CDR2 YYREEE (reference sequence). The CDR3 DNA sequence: TGTGCCAGCAGCTTGGTTGTTTTGAGCCAGGGGGTTAACTATGGCTACACCTTC. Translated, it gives CASSLVVLSQGVNYGYTF.

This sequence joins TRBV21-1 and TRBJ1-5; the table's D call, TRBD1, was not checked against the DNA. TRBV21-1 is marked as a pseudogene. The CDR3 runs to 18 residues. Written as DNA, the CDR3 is TGTGCCAGCAGCAAAGCGCTAAGACAGGGGACAACCGATCAGCCCCAGCATTTT. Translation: CASSKALRQGTTDQPQHF.

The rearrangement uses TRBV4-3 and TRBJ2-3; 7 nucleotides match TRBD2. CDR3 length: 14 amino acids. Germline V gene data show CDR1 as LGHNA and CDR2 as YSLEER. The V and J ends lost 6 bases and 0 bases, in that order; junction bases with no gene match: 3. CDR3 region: CASRPGGSTDTQYF. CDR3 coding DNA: TGCGCCAGCAGACCCGGGGGGAGCACAGATACGCAGTATTTT.

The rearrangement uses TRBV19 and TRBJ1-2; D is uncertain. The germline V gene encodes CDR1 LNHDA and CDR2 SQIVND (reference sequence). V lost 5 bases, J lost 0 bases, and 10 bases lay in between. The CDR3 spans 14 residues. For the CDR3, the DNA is TGTGCCAGTAGTGCGGGAACTACTAACTATGGCTACACCTTC. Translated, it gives CASSAGTTNYGYTF.

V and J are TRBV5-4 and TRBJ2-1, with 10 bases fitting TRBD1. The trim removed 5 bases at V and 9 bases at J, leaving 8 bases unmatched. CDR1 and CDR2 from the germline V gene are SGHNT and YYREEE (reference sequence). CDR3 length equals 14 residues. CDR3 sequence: CASSFDRGLGEQFF. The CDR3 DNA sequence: TGTGCCAGCAGTTTTGACAGGGGGCTGGGTGAGCAGTTCTTC.

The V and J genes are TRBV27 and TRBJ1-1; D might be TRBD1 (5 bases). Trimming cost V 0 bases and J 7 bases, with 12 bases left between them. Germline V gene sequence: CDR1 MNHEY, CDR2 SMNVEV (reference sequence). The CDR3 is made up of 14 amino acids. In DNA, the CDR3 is TGTGCCAGCAGTTTATCACCAGGGCAGGATGAAGCTTTCTTT. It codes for CASSLSPGQDEAFF.

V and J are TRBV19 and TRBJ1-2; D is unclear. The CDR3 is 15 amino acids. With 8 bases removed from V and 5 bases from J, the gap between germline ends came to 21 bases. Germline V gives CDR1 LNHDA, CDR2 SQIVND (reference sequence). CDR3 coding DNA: TGTGCCAGTGGAGGGATCGAGAACTTGCTTTATGGCTACACCTTC. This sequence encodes CASGGIENLLYGYTF.

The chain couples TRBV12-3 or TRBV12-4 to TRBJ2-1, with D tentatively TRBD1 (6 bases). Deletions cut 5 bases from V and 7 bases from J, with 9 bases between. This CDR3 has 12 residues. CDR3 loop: CASSPQGNEQFF. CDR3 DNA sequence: TGTGCCAGCAGTCCCCAGGGGAATGAGCAGTTCTTC.

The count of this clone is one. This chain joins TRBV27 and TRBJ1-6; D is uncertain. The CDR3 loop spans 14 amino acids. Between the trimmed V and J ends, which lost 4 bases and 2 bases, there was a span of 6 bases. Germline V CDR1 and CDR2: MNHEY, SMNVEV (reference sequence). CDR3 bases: TGTGCCAGCAGTTACAGCCCCTATAATTCACCCCTCCACTTT. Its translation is CASSYSPYNSPLHF.

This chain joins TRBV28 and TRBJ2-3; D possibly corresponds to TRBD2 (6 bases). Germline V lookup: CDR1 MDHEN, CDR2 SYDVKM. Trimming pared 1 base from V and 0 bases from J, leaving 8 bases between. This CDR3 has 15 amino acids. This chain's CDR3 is CASSLFAGSTDTQYF. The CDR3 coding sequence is TGTGCCAGCAGTTTATTTGCGGGGAGCACAGATACGCAGTATTTT.